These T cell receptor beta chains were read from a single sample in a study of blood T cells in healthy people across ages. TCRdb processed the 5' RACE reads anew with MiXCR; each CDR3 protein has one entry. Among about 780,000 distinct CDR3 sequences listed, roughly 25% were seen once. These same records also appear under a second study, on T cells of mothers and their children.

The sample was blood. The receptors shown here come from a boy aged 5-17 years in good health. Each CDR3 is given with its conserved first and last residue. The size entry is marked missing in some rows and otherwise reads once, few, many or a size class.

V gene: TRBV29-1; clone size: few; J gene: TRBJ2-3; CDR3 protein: CSVSRGTTDTQYF
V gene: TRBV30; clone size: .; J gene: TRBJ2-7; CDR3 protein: CAWSGQTFSYEQYF
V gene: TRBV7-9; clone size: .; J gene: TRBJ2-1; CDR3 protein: CASSFGTSGRGNEQFF
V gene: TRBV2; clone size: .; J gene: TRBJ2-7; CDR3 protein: CASSTGVSYEQYF
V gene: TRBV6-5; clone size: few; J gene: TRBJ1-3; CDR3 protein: CASRVQLSGNTIYF
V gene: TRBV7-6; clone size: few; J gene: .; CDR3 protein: CASSSSNRGPYEQYF
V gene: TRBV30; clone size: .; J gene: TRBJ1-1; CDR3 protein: CAWSRKTEAFF
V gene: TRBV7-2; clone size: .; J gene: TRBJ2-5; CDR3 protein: CASSLRRGLQETQYF
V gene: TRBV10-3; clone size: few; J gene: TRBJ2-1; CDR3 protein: CAIMGRDSDEQFF
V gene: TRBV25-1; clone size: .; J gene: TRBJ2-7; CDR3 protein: CASSEYNYEQYF
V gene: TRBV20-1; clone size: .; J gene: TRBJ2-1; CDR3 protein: CSAFHGNEQFF
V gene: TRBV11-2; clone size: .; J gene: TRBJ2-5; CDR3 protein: CASSLVPGGPETQYF
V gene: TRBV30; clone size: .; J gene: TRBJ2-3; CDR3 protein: CAWRMEGTDTQYF
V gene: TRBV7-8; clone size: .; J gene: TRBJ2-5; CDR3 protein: CASSNTPGAETQYF
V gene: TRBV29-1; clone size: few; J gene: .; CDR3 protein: CSVSGGSYEQYF
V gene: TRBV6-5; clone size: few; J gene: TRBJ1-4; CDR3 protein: CASSAQGVNEKLFF
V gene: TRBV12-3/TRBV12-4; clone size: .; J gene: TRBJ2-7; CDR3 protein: CASSNSLDEQYF
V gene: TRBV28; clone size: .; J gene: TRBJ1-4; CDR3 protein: CASSSAGTGMDNEKLFF
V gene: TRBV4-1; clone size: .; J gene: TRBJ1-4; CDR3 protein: CASSQHVRVVREKLFF
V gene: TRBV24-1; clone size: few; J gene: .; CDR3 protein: CATSDFNEQFF
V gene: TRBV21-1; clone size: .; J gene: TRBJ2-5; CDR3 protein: CAILRETQYF
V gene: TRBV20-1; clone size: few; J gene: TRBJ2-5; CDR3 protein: CSAGGRGVKTQYF
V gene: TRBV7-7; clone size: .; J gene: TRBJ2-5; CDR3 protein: CASSLLGSGEETQYF
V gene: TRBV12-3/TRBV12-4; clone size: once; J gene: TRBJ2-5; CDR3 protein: CASSFASGATMSKTQYF
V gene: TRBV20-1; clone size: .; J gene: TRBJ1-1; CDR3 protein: CSAPSWGDTEAFF
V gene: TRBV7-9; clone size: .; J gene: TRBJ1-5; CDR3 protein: CASSLVGTGNQPQHF
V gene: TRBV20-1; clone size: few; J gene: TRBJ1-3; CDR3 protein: CSGLLRSAGGNTIYF
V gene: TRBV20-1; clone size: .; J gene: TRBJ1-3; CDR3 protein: CSARSPYGDTIYF
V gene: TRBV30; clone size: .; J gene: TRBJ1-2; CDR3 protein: CAWRDRNYGYTF
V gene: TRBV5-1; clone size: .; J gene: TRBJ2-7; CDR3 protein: CASSGIRRDDEQYF
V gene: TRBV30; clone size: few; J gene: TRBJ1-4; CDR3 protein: CAWSVWSRAGTNEKLFF
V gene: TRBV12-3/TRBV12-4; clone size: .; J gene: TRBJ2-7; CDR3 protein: CASSDGRMTAYEEYF
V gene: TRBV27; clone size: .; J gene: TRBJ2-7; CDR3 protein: CASRKPGTGSYEQYF
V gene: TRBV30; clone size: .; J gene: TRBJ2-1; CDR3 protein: CAWSAVNYYNEQFF
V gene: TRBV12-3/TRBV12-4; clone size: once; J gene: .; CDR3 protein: CASSTGQGASTQYF
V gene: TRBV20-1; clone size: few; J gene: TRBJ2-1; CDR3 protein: CSARLSGLVTNEQFF
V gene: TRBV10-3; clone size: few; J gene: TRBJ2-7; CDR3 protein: CAISASWEQYF
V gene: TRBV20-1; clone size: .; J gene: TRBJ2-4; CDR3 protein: CSAGTGSPAKNIQYF